The entry below gives a single T cell receptor (beta chain) sequence along with its context. Measured with immunoSEQ multiplex PCR; TCRdb has only the in-frame clones, and not every one. The table has about 200,000 clones, about four fifths seen once. This sample was taken from a study of blood T cell repertoires in COVID-19. About the research overall: The United States, Italy and Spain were the sources of the acute and convalescent COVID-19 samples.

The CDR3 is 15 residues long. V was trimmed by 5 bases and J by 0 bases, leaving 11 bases between them. Germline V CDR1 and CDR2: SGHNT, YYREEE (reference sequence). The sequence was collected from a woman aged 35 to 49 with COVID-19, enrolled during active disease. What was sequenced was peripheral blood. V gene TRBV5-4 combines with J gene TRBJ2-2; no firm D call. The CDR3 loop is CASRPDDTNTGELFF. As DNA, the CDR3 is TGTGCCAGCAGACCCGACGACACGAACACCGGGGAGCTGTTTTTT.